Sequencing of this TCR beta chain was carried out in a study of vaccination and CD4 T cells after COVID-19. Regarding this clonotype: The antigen remains unidentified.

V was trimmed by 3 bases and J by 0 bases, leaving 13 bases between them. CDR1 and CDR2 from the germline V gene are DFQATT and SNEGSKA (reference sequence). This CDR3 region has 15 residues. Treatment here: roughly 11-day PBMC culture with coronavirus spike peptide pools or control peptides (ViraFEST assay). Study-wide results and limits: Looking at convalescent patients, 304 of their 307 vaccine-specific clones were spike mono-reactive.

The Oncomine TCR Beta short-read assay was applied to DNA of cultured CD4+ T cells. TCRdb processed the PCR reads anew with MiXCR; each CDR3 protein has one entry. The repertoire includes about 9,100 distinct CDR3 sequences, approximately 70% of them detected once, and 37% sits in the top ten. This chain connects TRBV20-1 to TRBJ2-3; the D gene is possibly TRBD2 (5 bases). The specimen sequenced was CD4+ T cells from blood, cultured in vitro. The receptor was derived from a human donor who had recovered from COVID-19. The CDR3 spells CSASLRAWSTDTQYF. DNA for the CDR3: TGCAGTGCTAGCCTGAGGGCGTGGAGCACAGATACGCAGTATTTT.